Presented here are 22 T cell receptor beta chains from one specimen sequenced in a study of Ad26.COV2.S vaccination and SARS-CoV-2 variants. This table comes from immunoSEQ multiplex PCR, and its TCRdb copy is limited to in-frame clones, with some not included. Among hundreds of thousands of clones listed, roughly 90% were seen once. Stated treatment: approximately 18 received Ad26.COV2.S at low or high dose, single or two shots; roughly five received placebo; per-sample allocation not given. Repertoires come from day 63 after the first vaccine or placebo injection. The material sequenced was peripheral blood, taken in a trial of Ad26.COV2.S vaccine versus placebo. The receptor source for this set is a person aged 18-60 years who received the Ad26.COV2.S COVID-19 vaccine or a placebo.

This clone has just one count. The chain links TRBV30 to TRBJ1-5; 8 bases match TRBD1. Per the germline V gene, CDR1 is GTSNPN and CDR2 is SVGIG (reference sequence). This CDR3 is 15 amino acids long. V dropped 0 bases and J dropped 8; count of bases not matched to a gene: 9. The CDR3 DNA sequence: TGTGCCTGGAGTGTAGGTCGACAGGGGCTAAAGCCCCAGCATTTT. Translating gives CAWSVGRQGLKPQHF. The complete variable domain, with remaining parts taken from reference TRBV30 and TRBJ1-5, reads SQTIHQWPATLVQPVGSPLSLECTVEGTSNPNLYWYRQAAGRGLQLLFYSVGIGQISSEVPQNLSASRPQDRQFILSSKKLLLSDSGFYLCAWSVGRQGLKPQHFGDGTRLSIL.

Remarks on this clone: Other DNA sequences in the same sample also yield this CDR3. J is TRBJ2-7 and V is TRBV27; D unclear. CDR3 length: 11 amino acids. Germline V gene lookup returns CDR1 MNHEY and CDR2 SMNVEV (reference sequence). The V and J ends lost 2 bases and 4 bases respectively, with 3 bases between them. CDR3 nucleotides: TGTGCCAGCAGTTTAGGTTACGAGCAGTACTTC. This codes for CASSLGYEQYF.

The chain has TRBV7-9 and TRBJ1-1, with 7 bases identical to TRBD1. CDR1 is SEHNR, CDR2 FQNEAQ, per germline (reference sequence). Losses at the gene ends were 5 bases for V and 1 base for J; bases not matched to a gene: 4. The CDR3 sequence is 14 residues long. CDR3 sequence: CASSPGTANTEAFF. CDR3 nucleotides: TGTGCCAGCAGCCCCGGGACAGCGAACACTGAAGCTTTCTTT.

The count of this clone is one. One junction end disagrees with the germline gene, perhaps due to a read error. The chain employs TRBV7-2 and TRBJ1-1; weak D call: TRBD1 (6 bases). Germline-derived CDR1 and CDR2 are SGHTA and FQGNSA. CDR3 length: 11 residues. The CDR3 region is CASSLLSGQIF. CDR3 bases: TGTGCCAGCAGCTTACTGTCCGGACAGATCTTT.

The chain joins TRBV27 to TRBJ2-1; 10 nucleotides match TRBD2. Germline CDR1 is MNHEY and CDR2 is SMNVEV (reference sequence). CDR3 length: 15 amino acids. J was trimmed by 4 bases and V by 10 bases; bases with no gene match: 10. For the CDR3, the DNA is TGTGCCACCAACCAGGAGCGGGAGGGATACAATGAGCAGTTCTTC. It specifies CATNQEREGYNEQFF.

This clone turned up a few times. The chain joins TRBV20-1 to TRBJ2-7, with D possibly matching TRBD2 (5 bases). CDR1 and CDR2 from the germline V gene are DFQATT and SNEGSKA (reference sequence). The CDR3 contains 13 residues. V was trimmed by 3 bases and J by 4 bases, leaving 13 bases between them. The CDR3 spells CSASLDLPYEQYF. For the CDR3, the DNA is TGCAGTGCTAGTCTGGACTTACCATACGAGCAGTACTTC.

The V and J genes are TRBV14 and TRBJ1-2; a weak D match, TRBD1 (6 bases). Trimming removed 4 bases at V and 6 bases at J, with 21 bases between. This CDR3 comprises 16 residues. Germline V CDR1 and CDR2: SGHDN, FVKESK. CDR3 residues: CASSPQGVLPFHGYTF. CDR3 sequence (DNA): TGTGCCAGCAGCCCACAGGGTGTTCTCCCCTTCCATGGCTACACCTTC.

The table lists this clone with a count of one. As DNA, the CDR3 is TGTGCCAGCAGCTTAGCGACGGGGAAGGGCTACGAGCAGTACTTC. Translated: CASSLATGKGYEQYF. The chain uses TRBV7-9 and TRBJ2-7; perhaps TRBD2 as D (5 bases). CDR1 and CDR2 (germline): SEHNR, FQNEAQ (reference sequence). This CDR3 is built from 15 residues. V shed 0 bases and J shed 3 bases, with 12 bases lying between them.

Of note for this clone: The same CDR3 also results from other DNA sequences found in this sample. The V and J genes are TRBV28 and TRBJ2-7; D is uncertain. Germline CDR1 reads MDHEN; CDR2 reads SYDVKM. This CDR3 region has 11 residues. The germline V and J ends were trimmed by 2 bases and 5 bases, with 4 bases remaining between them. The CDR3 bases are TGTGCCAGCAGTTTAAACCACGAGCAGTACTTC. Protein product: CASSLNHEQYF.

V is TRBV9 and J is TRBJ2-6; 9 nucleotides agree with TRBD1. CDR3 length equals 18 residues. The V gene end was trimmed by 5 bases and the J gene end by 2 bases; junction bases not matched to a gene: 11. Germline assignment: CDR1 SGDLS and CDR2 YYNGEE. This CDR3 reads CASRDPGQGGPGANVLTF. For the CDR3, the DNA is TGTGCCAGCAGGGACCCGGGACAGGGAGGGCCTGGGGCCAACGTCCTGACTTTC. The full variable domain, rest sourced from reference TRBV9 and TRBJ2-6, is DSGVTQTPKHLITATGQRVTLRCSPRSGDLSVYWYQQSLDQGLQFLIQYYNGEERAKGNILERFSAQQFPDLHSELNLSSLELGDSALYFCASRDPGQGGPGANVLTFGAGSRLTVL.

The chain links TRBV5-4 to TRBJ1-1, with a weak D call TRBD1 (5 bases). Trimming took off 4 bases at V and 1 base at J, with 8 bases between the two ends. Germline loops: CDR1 SGHNT, CDR2 YYREEE (reference sequence). The CDR3 runs 13 residues. The CDR3 reads CASSLGGNTEAFF. The DNA for the CDR3 is TGTGCCAGCAGCCTGGGGGGGAACACTGAAGCTTTCTTT.

The chain employs TRBV7-8 and TRBJ2-1, with 8 bases lining up with TRBD2. CDR3 length: 19 amino acids. V shed 5 bases and J 2 bases; nucleotides not matched to a gene: 17. Germline values: CDR1 SGHVS, CDR2 FQNEAQ. The DNA of the CDR3 is TGTGCCAGCAGCACGAGCGGGGGCCTAATACGGAACCCCTACAATGAGCAGTTCTTC. Translation gives CASSTSGGLIRNPYNEQFF. Full variable domain (remainder filled in from reference TRBV7-8 and TRBJ2-1): GAGVSQSPRYKVAKRGQDVALRCDPISGHVSLFWYQQALGQGPEFLTYFQNEAQLDKSGLPSDRFFAERPEGSVSTLKIQRTQQEDSAVYLCASSTSGGLIRNPYNEQFFGPGTRLTVL.

The V gene is TRBV19, the J gene TRBJ1-5; D might be TRBD1 (5 bases). Germline-derived CDR1 and CDR2 are LNHDA and SQIVND (reference sequence). The V and J ends lost 3 bases and 4 bases respectively, with 16 bases between them. The CDR3 is 16 residues long. CDR3: CASSMIGGLGNQPQHF. In nucleotides, the CDR3 is TGTGCCAGTAGTATGATCGGGGGTCTAGGGAATCAGCCCCAGCATTTT.

This sequence joins TRBV4-2 and TRBJ1-2, with D uncertain. The CDR3 loop spans 15 amino acids. Germline lookup yields CDR1 LGHNA and CDR2 YNFKEQ. V lost 0 bases and J lost 0, with 8 bases in between. Written as DNA, the CDR3 is TGTGCCAGCAGCCAAGAGCCAGATACTAACTATGGCTACACCTTC. It is translated as CASSQEPDTNYGYTF.

V and J are TRBV7-3 and TRBJ1-2; 8 bases are shared with TRBD1. This CDR3 is built from 15 residues. In germline, CDR1 is SGHTA, CDR2 FQGTGA. The V gene end was trimmed by 5 bases and the J gene end by 3 bases; junction bases not matched to a gene: 8. Here the CDR3 reads CASSPGPGGDYGYTF. The CDR3 DNA follows: TGTGCCAGCAGCCCTGGGCCAGGGGGCGACTATGGCTACACCTTC.

This clone was recorded once. The rearrangement links TRBV6-2 or TRBV6-3 to TRBJ2-5, with 8 bases identical to TRBD2. Germline CDR1 is MNHEY and CDR2 is SVGEGT. The CDR3 is 15 amino acids. Losses at the gene ends were 5 bases for V and 4 bases for J; bases not matched to a gene: 9. The CDR3 protein is CASSQERETGETQYF. The CDR3 DNA reads as TGTGCCAGCAGTCAAGAGCGGGAGACTGGAGAGACCCAGTACTTC.

The chain is built from TRBV11-2 and TRBJ2-7, with D unresolved. CDR1 is SGHAT, CDR2 FQNNGV, per germline. Trimming pared 1 base from V and 6 bases from J, leaving 10 bases between. This CDR3 contains 13 residues. CDR3 sequence: CASSLAAAVEQYF. As DNA, the CDR3 is TGTGCCAGCAGCTTAGCCGCCGCGGTCGAGCAGTACTTC.

The DNA for the CDR3 is TGTGCCAGTAGAAGCCGAGGACCGCTCAAACAGCCCCAGCATTTT. Protein: CASRSRGPLKQPQHF. The chain has TRBV19 and TRBJ1-5, with no clear D. This CDR3 has 15 residues. V was clipped by 6 bases and J by 7 bases, with 19 bases between them. Per the germline V gene, CDR1 is LNHDA and CDR2 is SQIVND (reference sequence).

The gene calls are TRBV7-8 and TRBJ2-3; D is unclear. V was pared by 1 base and J by 1 base, with 6 bases between. Germline V gene sequence: CDR1 SGHVS, CDR2 FQNEAQ. This CDR3 comprises 14 residues. In nucleotides, the CDR3 is TGTGCCAGCAGCTTAGGTTTAGGCACAGATACGCAGTATTTT. Translating it yields CASSLGLGTDTQYF.

This chain connects TRBV5-1 to TRBJ2-1; 11 positions match TRBD2. The CDR3 has 16 amino acids. From germline, CDR1 is SGHRS and CDR2 YFSETQ. With V trimmed by 4 bases and J by 6 bases, 9 bases remained unmatched. CDR3 sequence (DNA): TGCGCCAGCAGCACTTCTAGCGGGGGGTCCATCAATGAGCAGTTCTTC. Translating it yields CASSTSSGGSINEQFF.

This clone showed up just a few times. The chain employs TRBV4-2 and TRBJ1-2; tentatively, D is TRBD1 (6 bases). The CDR3 is 17 residues long. The V gene lost 0 bases and the J gene lost 7 bases, with 21 bases spanning the gap. Germline V CDR1 and CDR2: LGHNA, YNFKEQ. CDR3 sequence: CASSQDIAETGIGGYTF. The CDR3 DNA follows: TGTGCCAGCAGCCAAGATATCGCGGAAACAGGGATCGGTGGCTACACCTTC.

The J gene is TRBJ1-2, the V gene TRBV6-1; D is undetermined. Trimming took off 2 bases at V and 0 bases at J, with 10 bases between the two ends. The CDR3 runs 15 residues. Germline loops: CDR1 MNHNS, CDR2 SASEGT. The CDR3 is CASSEQPRANYGYTF. CDR3 DNA sequence: TGTGCCAGCAGTGAACAACCGAGAGCTAACTATGGCTACACCTTC.